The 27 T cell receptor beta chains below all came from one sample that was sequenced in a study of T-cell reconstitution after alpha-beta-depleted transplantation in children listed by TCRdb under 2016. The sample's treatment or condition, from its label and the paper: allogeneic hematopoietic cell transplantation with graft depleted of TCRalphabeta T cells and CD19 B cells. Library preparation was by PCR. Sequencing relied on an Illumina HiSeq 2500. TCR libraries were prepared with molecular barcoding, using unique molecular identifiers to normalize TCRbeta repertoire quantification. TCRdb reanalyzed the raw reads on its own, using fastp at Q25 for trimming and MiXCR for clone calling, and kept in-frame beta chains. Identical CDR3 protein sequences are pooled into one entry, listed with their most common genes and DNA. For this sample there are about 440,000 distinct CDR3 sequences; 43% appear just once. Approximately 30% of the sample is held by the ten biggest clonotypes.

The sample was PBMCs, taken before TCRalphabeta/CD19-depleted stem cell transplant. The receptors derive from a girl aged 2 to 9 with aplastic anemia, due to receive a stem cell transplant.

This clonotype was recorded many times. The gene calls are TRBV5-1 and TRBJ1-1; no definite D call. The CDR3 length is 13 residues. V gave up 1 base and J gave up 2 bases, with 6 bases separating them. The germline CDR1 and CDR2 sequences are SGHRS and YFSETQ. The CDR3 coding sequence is TGCGCCAGCAGCTTGTTCGAAAACACTGAAGCTTTCTTT. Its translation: CASSLFENTEAFF.

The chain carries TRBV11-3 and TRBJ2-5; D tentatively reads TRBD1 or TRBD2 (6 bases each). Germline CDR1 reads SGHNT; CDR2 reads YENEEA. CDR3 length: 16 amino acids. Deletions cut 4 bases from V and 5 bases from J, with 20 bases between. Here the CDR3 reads CASSSARPGGGETQYF. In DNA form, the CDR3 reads TGTGCCAGCAGCTCGGCTCGGCCCGGGGGCGGGGAGACCCAGTACTTC.

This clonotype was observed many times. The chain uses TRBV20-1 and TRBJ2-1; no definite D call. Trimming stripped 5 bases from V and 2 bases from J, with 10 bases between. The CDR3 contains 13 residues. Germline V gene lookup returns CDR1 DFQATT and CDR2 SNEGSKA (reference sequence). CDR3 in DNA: TGCAGTGCTCCTTCCGCTCCCTACAATGAGCAGTTCTTC. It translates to CSAPSAPYNEQFF.

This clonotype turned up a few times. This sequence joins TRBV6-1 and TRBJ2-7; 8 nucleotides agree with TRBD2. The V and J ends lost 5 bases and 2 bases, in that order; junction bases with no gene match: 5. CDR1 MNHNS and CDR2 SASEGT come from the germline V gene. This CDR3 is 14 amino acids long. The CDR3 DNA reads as TGTGCCAGCAGTCCGCCGGGGGGGGCCTACGAGCAGTACTTC. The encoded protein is CASSPPGGAYEQYF.

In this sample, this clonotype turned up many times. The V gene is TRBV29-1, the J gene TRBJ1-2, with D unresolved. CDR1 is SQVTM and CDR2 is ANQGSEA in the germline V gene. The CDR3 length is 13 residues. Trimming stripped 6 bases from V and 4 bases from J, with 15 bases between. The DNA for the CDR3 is TGCAGCGTCCGGACGGCTCCCGGCTATGGCTACACCTTC. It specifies CSVRTAPGYGYTF.

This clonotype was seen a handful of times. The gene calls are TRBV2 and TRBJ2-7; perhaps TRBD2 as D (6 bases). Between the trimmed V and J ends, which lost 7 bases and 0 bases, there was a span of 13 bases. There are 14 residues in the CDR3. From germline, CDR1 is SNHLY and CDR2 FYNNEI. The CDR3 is CASTREASSYEQYF. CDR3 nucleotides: TGTGCCAGCACGAGGGAGGCTAGCTCCTACGAGCAGTACTTC.

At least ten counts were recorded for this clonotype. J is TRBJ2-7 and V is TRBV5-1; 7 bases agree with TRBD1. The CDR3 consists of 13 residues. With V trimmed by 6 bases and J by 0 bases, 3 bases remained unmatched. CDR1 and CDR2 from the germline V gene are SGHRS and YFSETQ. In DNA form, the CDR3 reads TGCGCCAGCACCCGGACAGGCTCCTACGAGCAGTACTTC. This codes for CASTRTGSYEQYF.

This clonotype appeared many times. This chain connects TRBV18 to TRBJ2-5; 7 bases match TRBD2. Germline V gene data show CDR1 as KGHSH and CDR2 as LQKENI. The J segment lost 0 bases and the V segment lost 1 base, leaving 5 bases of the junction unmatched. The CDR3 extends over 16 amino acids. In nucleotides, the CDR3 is TGTGCCAGCTCACCACAAACTAGCGCCTACCAAGAGACCCAGTACTTC. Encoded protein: CASSPQTSAYQETQYF.

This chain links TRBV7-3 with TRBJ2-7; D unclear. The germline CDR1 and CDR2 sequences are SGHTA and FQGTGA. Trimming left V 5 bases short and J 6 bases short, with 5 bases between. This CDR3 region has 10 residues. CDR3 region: CASSLIEQYF. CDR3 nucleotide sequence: TGTGCCAGCAGCCTAATCGAGCAGTACTTC.

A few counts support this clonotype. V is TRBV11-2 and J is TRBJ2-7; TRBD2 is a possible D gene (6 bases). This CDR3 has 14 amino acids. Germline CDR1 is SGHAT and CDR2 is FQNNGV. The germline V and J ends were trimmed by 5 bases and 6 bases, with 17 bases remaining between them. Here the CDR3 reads CASSGSGLISEQYF. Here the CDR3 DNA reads TGTGCCAGCAGCGGTAGCGGCCTCATATCCGAGCAGTACTTC.

The CDR3 coding sequence is TGTGCCAGCAGTTTCGAGGTTCCGGTGGACACAGATACGCAGTATTTT. Protein product: CASSFEVPVDTDTQYF. V and J are TRBV12-3 or TRBV12-4 and TRBJ2-3; D is uncertain. V lost 3 bases and J 2 bases, leaving 15 bases between the germline ends. This CDR3 comprises 16 residues.

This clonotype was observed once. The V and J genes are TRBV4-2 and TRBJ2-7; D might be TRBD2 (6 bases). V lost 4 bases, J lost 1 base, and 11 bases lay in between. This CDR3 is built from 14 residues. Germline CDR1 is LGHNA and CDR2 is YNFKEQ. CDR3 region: CASSPKGTSYEQYF. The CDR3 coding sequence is TGTGCCAGCAGCCCTAAAGGGACTTCCTACGAGCAGTACTTC.

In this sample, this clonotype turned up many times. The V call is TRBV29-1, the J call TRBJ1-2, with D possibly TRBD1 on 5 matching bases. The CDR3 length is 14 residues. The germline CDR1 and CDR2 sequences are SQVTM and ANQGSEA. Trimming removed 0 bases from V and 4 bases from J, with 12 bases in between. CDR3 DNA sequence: TGCAGCGTTGAAGATTGGGGCGGGGCCTATGGCTACACCTTC. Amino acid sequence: CSVEDWGGAYGYTF. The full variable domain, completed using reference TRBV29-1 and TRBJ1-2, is SAVISQKPSRDICQRGTSLTIQCQVDSQVTMMFWYRQQPGQSLTLIATANQGSEATYESGFVIDKFPISRPNLTFSTLTVSNMSPEDSSIYLCSVEDWGGAYGYTFGSGTRLTVV.

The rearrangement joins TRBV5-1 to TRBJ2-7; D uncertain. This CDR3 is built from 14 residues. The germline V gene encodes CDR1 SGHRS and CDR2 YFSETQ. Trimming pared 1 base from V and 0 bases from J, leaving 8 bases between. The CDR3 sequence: CASSLLGASYEQYF. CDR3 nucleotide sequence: TGCGCCAGCAGCTTGTTGGGCGCCTCCTACGAGCAGTACTTC.

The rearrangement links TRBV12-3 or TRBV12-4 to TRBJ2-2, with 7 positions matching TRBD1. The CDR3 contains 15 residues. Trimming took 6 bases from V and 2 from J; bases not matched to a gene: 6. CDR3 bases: TGTGCCAGCAGCTGGGGACAGTTCAACACCGGGGAGCTGTTTTTT. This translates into CASSWGQFNTGELFF.

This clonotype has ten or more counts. The CDR3 here is CASSLGLYSNQPQHF. The CDR3 coding sequence is TGTGCCAGCAGTTTAGGGCTATATAGCAATCAGCCCCAGCATTTT. V usage is TRBV12-3 or TRBV12-4 and J usage is TRBJ1-5, with no clear D. The CDR3 extends over 15 amino acids. The ends were cut back, 1 base at V and 0 bases at J, with 7 bases in the middle.

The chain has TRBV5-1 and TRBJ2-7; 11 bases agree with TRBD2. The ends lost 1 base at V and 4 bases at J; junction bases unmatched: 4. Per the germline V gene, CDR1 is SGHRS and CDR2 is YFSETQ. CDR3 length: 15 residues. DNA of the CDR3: TGCGCCAGCAGCTTGAAAACTAGCGGGGGATACGAGCAGTACTTC. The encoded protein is CASSLKTSGGYEQYF. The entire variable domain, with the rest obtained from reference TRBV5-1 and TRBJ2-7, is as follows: KAGVTQTPRYLIKTRGQQVTLSCSPISGHRSVSWYQQTPGQGLQFLFEYFSETQRNKGNFPGRFSGRQFSNSRSEMNVSTLELGDSALYLCASSLKTSGGYEQYFGPGTRLTVT.

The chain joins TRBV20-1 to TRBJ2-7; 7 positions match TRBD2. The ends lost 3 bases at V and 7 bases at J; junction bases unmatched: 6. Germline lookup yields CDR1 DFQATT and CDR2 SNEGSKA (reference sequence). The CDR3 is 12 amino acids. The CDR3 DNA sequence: TGCAGTGCTAGGTTTAATAGCGGGGAGCAGTACTTC. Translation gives CSARFNSGEQYF.

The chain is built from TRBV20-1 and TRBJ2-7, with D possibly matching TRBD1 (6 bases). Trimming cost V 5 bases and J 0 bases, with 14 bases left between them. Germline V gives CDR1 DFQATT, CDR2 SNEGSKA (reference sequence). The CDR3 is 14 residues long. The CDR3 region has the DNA TGCAGTGCTCCAGGGGCGCGGGTCTCCTACGAGCAGTACTTC. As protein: CSAPGARVSYEQYF.

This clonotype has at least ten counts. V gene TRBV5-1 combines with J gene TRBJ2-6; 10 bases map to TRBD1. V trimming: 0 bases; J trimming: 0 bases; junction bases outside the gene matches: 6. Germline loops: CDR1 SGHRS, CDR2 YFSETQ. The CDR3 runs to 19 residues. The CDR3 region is CASSLGYRTGGSGANVLTF. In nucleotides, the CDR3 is TGCGCCAGCAGCTTGGGGTATAGGACAGGGGGCTCTGGGGCCAACGTCCTGACTTTC.

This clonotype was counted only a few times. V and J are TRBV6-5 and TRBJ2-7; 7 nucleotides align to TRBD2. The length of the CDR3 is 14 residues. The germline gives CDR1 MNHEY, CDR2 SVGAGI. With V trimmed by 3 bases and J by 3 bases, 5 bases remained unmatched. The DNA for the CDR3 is TGTGCCAGCAGTTATAGCCAGCGGGGCTACGAGCAGTACTTC. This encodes CASSYSQRGYEQYF.

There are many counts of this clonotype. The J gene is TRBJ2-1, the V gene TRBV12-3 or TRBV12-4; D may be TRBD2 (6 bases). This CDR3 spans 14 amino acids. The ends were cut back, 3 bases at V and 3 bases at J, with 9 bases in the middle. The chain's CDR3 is CASSFDSGYNEQFF. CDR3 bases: TGTGCCAGCAGTTTTGATAGCGGCTACAATGAGCAGTTCTTC.

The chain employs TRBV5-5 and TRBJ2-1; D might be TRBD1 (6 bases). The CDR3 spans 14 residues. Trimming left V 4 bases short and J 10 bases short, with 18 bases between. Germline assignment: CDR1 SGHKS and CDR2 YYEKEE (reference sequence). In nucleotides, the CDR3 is TGTGCCAGCAGCGAGGAATGGGGGCGAGTGGAGCAGTTCTTC. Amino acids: CASSEEWGRVEQFF.

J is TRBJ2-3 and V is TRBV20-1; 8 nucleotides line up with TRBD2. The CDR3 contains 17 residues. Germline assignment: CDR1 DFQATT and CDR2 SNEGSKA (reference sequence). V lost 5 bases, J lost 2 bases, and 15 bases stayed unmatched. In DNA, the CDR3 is TGCAGTGCTGAACCCCCCTTAGCGGGACCTGTCACAGATACGCAGTATTTT. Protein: CSAEPPLAGPVTDTQYF.

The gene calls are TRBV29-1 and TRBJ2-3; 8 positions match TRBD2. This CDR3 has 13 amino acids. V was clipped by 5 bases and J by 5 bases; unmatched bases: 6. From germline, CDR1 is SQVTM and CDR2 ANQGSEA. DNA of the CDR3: TGCAGCGTTCTCGGGGGGGCGAGAGATACGCAGTATTTT. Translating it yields CSVLGGARDTQYF.

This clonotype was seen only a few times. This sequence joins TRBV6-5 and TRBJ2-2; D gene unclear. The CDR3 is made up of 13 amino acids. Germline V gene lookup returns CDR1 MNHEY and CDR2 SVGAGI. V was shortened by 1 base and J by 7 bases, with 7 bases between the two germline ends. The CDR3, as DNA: TGTGCCAGCAGTTACTGGATGGGCGGGGAGCTGTTTTTT. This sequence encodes CASSYWMGGELFF.

As DNA, the CDR3 is TGCGCCAGCAGCCAAGATGGAGGGAGTCGACAGCCCCAGCATTTT. Protein sequence: CASSQDGGSRQPQHF. The chain has TRBV4-1 and TRBJ1-5; D gene uncertain. Germline CDR1 and CDR2: MGHRA and YSYEKL. Trimming left V 0 bases short and J 7 bases short, with 13 bases between. This CDR3 comprises 15 residues.